These T cell receptor beta chains were read from a single sample in a study of human T cells and chemical hapten exposure. TCRdb re-called the RACE reads through MiXCR, storing one row per CDR3 protein. The sample comprises around 300,000 distinct CDR3 sequences, approximately 8% of which are singletons, and 1.2% rests with the top ten. The material was whole blood, obtained in connection with sensitization to the hapten diphenylcyclopropenone (DPC). These receptors came from a man aged 18 to 30 with alopecia areata. Some clones in this sample may be carry-over from other donors' samples. Both conserved end residues are part of each CDR3. The D gene is left open where the match is weak. Clone size, where shown, is once, few, many, or a class for clones that have expanded.

D gene,clone size,V gene,J gene,CDR3 protein,CDR3 DNA
TRBD1,few,TRBV6-1,TRBJ1-1,CASSGLWGQPMTEAFF,TGTGCCAGCAGTGGTCTATGGGGACAGCCTATGACTGAAGCTTTCTTT
NA,many,TRBV4-1,TRBJ1-1,CASSDLNTEAFF,TGCGCCAGCAGCGACCTGAACACTGAAGCTTTCTTT
NA,few,TRBV25-1,TRBJ1-6,CASSDPRKTWAPLHF,TGTGCCAGCAGTGACCCGAGAAAGACTTGGGCACCCCTCCACTTT
TRBD1,many,TRBV28,TRBJ2-7,CASGQASLGQYF,TGTGCCAGCGGACAGGCCTCCTTAGGGCAGTACTTC
NA,many,TRBV7-2,TRBJ1-4,CASSHLTEDNEKLFF,TGTGCCAGCAGCCACCTGACAGAGGATAATGAAAAACTGTTTTTT
NA,few,TRBV15,TRBJ2-1,CATSRRGDEQFF,TGTGCCACCAGCAGGAGGGGGGATGAGCAGTTCTTC
NA,few,TRBV5-1,TRBJ1-2,CASSLGQEVGYTF,TGCGCCAGCAGCTTGGGGCAGGAGGTCGGCTACACCTTC
NA,many,TRBV7-9,TRBJ2-5,CASTYQQGKPQETQYF,TGTGCCAGCACTTATCAGCAGGGGAAACCCCAAGAGACCCAGTACTTC
NA,many,TRBV29-1,TRBJ2-4,CSVAELAKNIQYF,TGCAGCGTTGCTGAGCTAGCCAAAAACATTCAGTACTTC
NA,NA,TRBV12-3/TRBV12-4,TRBJ1-2,CASSLGQSGYTF,TGTGCCAGCAGTTTAGGGCAAAGTGGCTACACCTTC
NA,many,TRBV7-9,TRBJ2-1,CASSRPGPSYNEQFF,TGTGCCAGCAGCCGGCCGGGCCCCTCCTACAATGAGCAGTTCTTC
TRBD2,few,TRBV4-1,TRBJ2-3,CASSQASGGSTDTQYF,TGCGCCAGCAGCCAGGCTAGCGGGGGTAGCACAGATACGCAGTATTTT
TRBD1,NA,TRBV5-6,TRBJ2-2,CASSLAQGVGGELFF,TGTGCCAGCAGCTTGGCGCAGGGGGTAGGCGGGGAGCTGTTTTTT
NA,few,TRBV6-1,TRBJ1-5,CASNLNSGARTQPQHF,TGTGCCAGCAATCTAAATTCAGGGGCCCGCACTCAGCCCCAGCATTTT
NA,NA,TRBV4-1,TRBJ1-1,CASSLKDGAPEAFF,TGCGCCAGCAGCCTAAAAGATGGGGCCCCTGAAGCTTTCTTT
NA,NA,TRBV6-5,TRBJ2-3,CASSYSYSTDTQYF,TGTGCCAGCAGTTACTCGTACAGCACAGATACGCAGTATTTT
NA,few,TRBV12-3/TRBV12-4,TRBJ1-5,CASSLSGSAQPQHF,TGTGCCAGCAGTTTATCTGGGAGTGCTCAGCCCCAGCATTTT
NA,few,TRBV2,TRBJ2-7,CASSEDLPRIYEQYF,TGTGCCAGCAGTGAAGATCTTCCCCGGATCTACGAGCAGTACTTC
TRBD1,NA,TRBV7-6,TRBJ1-5,CASSLGTGTGAQPQHF,TGTGCCAGCAGCTTAGGTACCGGGACAGGGGCTCAGCCCCAGCATTTT
NA,few,TRBV9,TRBJ1-1,CASSVEVGENTEAFF,TGTGCCAGCAGCGTAGAGGTCGGGGAGAACACTGAAGCTTTCTTT
NA,NA,TRBV6-1,TRBJ1-2,CASSDGRRYGYTF,TGTGCCAGCAGTGACGGCCGCCGCTATGGCTACACCTTC
NA,many,TRBV5-1,TRBJ1-2,CASKLSTTNGYTF,TGCGCCAGCAAACTCAGCACAACCAATGGCTACACCTTC
TRBD2,NA,TRBV28,TRBJ2-2,CASSPGSGGDTGELFF,TGTGCCAGCAGTCCCGGTAGCGGGGGAGACACCGGGGAGCTGTTTTTT
TRBD1,NA,TRBV6-1,TRBJ1-4,CASSDELPGTGYEKLFF,TGTGCCAGCAGCGACGAGCTCCCCGGGACAGGGTATGAAAAACTGTTTTTT
NA,NA,TRBV25-1,TRBJ1-2,CASSEQGSRYTF,TGTGCCAGCAGTGAGCAGGGATCTCGCTACACCTTC
NA,NA,TRBV2,TRBJ1-1,CASAREAGSTEAFF,TGTGCCAGCGCACGAGAGGCGGGTAGCACTGAAGCTTTCTTT
TRBD1,NA,TRBV7-2,TRBJ2-1,CASSLQSNWDSVNEQFF,TGTGCCAGCAGCTTACAATCGAATTGGGACAGCGTAAATGAGCAGTTCTTC
NA,few,TRBV11-2,TRBJ2-3,CASSLATTDTQYF,TGTGCCAGCAGCTTGGCTACCACAGATACGCAGTATTTT
NA,NA,TRBV15,TRBJ1-6,CATRMDLSSYNSPLHF,TGTGCCACCAGGATGGACCTTAGCTCCTATAATTCACCCCTCCACTTT
TRBD1,NA,TRBV5-1,TRBJ2-1,CASSTGTGNNEQFF,TGCGCCAGCAGCACCGGGACAGGTAACAATGAGCAGTTCTTC
TRBD1,NA,TRBV4-3,TRBJ2-7,CASSQGDRGYEQYF,TGCGCCAGCAGCCAAGGGGACAGGGGGTACGAGCAGTACTTC
NA,many,TRBV4-3,TRBJ1-4,CASSQDRGPEDEKLFF,TGCGCCAGCAGCCAAGATAGAGGACCGGAGGACGAAAAACTGTTTTTT
NA,few,TRBV28,TRBJ2-3,CASSHTFASTDTQYF,TGTGCCAGCAGTCATACCTTTGCGAGCACAGATACGCAGTATTTT
NA,few,TRBV20-1,TRBJ2-3,CSARDQKGNTDTQYF,TGCAGTGCTAGAGACCAGAAGGGAAACACAGATACGCAGTATTTT
NA,NA,TRBV6-5,TRBJ1-1,CASTTATGMNTEAFF,TGTGCCAGCACCACGGCGACGGGAATGAACACTGAAGCTTTCTTT
NA,NA,TRBV12-3/TRBV12-4,TRBJ2-2,CASSLHRENTGELFF,TGTGCCAGCAGTTTACACAGGGAGAACACCGGGGAGCTGTTTTTT
NA,few,TRBV2,TRBJ1-6,CASRESGLYNSPLHF,TGTGCCAGCAGGGAAAGTGGGCTCTATAATTCACCCCTCCACTTT